The sequence of this T cell receptor beta chain was determined in a study of T cell changes during pregnancy in multiple sclerosis. Clones were sequenced by immunoSEQ multiplex PCR, and TCRdb holds only the in-frame ones, with some missing. The repertoire holds some 41,000 clones, with roughly 91% as singletons. Germline V lookup: CDR1 SGHTA, CDR2 FQGTGA. V lost 5 bases and J lost 4; bases outside the gene matches: 1. The CDR3 loop spans 14 amino acids. The chain employs TRBV7-3 and TRBJ2-3; TRBD2 aligns across 12 bases. This TCR was sampled from a female donor with multiple sclerosis, enrolled in a pregnancy study. Sample: PBMCs (not recorded whether the cells were cultured). In DNA, the CDR3 is TGTGCCAGCAGCGCTAGCGGGAGGGCAGATACGCAGTATTTT. This translates into CASSASGRADTQYF.